This entry concerns a single TCR beta chain. As yet, its antigen is unknown. This record comes from a study of Tregs in tolerant kidney transplant recipients. Study findings and constraints: Expanding Tregs on activated donor B cells appeared to best identify donor-specific TCRbeta clones.

This CDR3 contains 12 residues. The V gene's germline CDR1 is KGHSH and CDR2 LQKENI. The V gene lost 8 bases and the J gene lost 5 bases, with 12 bases spanning the gap. Method: immunoSEQ multiplex PCR; TCRdb's copy keeps in-frame clones and lacks some. The repertoire holds more than 95,000 clones, roughly 93% seen once, with less than 0.7% in the top ten. Sequenced sample: CD4+ T cells from blood. This receptor was identified in a human donor in good health. This chain joins TRBV18 and TRBJ2-5; D is possibly TRBD2 (6 bases). In DNA form, the CDR3 reads TGTGCCAGCCCCTGCCGGGGGGAGACCCAGTACTTC. Its protein product is CASPCRGETQYF.